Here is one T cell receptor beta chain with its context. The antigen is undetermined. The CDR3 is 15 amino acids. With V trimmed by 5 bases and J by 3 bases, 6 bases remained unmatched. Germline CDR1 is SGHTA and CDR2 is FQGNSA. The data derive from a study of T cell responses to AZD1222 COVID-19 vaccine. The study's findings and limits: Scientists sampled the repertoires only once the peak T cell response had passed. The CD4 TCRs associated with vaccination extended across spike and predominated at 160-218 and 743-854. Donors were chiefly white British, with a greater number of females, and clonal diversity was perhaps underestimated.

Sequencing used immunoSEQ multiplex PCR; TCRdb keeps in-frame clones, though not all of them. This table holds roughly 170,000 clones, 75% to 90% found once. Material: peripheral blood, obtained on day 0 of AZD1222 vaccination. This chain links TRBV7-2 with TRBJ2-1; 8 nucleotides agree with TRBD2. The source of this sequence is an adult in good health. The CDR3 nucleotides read TGTGCCAGCAGCCCGGGACTAGGAAGCTACAATGAGCAGTTCTTC. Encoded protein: CASSPGLGSYNEQFF.